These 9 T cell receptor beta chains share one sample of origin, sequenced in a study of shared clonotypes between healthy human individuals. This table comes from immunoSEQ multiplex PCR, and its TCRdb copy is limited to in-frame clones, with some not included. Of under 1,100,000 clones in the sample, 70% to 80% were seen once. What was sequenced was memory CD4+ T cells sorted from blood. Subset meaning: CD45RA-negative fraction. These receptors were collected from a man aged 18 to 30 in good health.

DNA of the CDR3: TGTGCCAGCAGTCCAGTGACAGGGGAGTGGTCTGGGGCCAACGTCCTGACTTTC. This encodes CASSPVTGEWSGANVLTF. The chain carries TRBV28 and TRBJ2-6; TRBD1 aligns across 8 bases. The CDR3 has 18 residues. Germline V gives CDR1 MDHEN, CDR2 SYDVKM. The trim removed 5 bases at V and 1 base at J, leaving 10 bases unmatched.

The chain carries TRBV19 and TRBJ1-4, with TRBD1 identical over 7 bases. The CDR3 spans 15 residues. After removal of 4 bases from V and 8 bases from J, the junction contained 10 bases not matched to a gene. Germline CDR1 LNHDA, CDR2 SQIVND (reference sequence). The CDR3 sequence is CASSTSSTGREKLFF. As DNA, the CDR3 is TGTGCCAGTAGTACCTCGTCGACAGGGCGAGAAAAACTGTTTTTT. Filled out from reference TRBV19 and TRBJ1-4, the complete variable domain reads DGGITQSPKYLFRKEGQNVTLSCEQNLNHDAMYWYRQDPGQGLRLIYYSQIVNDFQKGDIAEGYSVSREKKESFPLTVTSAQKNPTAFYLCASSTSSTGREKLFFGSGTQLSVL.

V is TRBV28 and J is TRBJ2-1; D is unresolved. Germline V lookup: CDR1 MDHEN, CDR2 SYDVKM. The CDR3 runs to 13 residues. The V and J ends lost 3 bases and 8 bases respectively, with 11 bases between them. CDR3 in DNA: TGTGCCAGCAGTTTTCGCGCATGGGATGAGCAGTTCTTC. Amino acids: CASSFRAWDEQFF.

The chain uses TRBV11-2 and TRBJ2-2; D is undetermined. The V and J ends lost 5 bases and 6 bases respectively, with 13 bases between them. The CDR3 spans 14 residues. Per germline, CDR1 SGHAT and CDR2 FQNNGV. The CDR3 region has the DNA TGTGCCAGCAGCCCCCACCATGAGGCCGGGGAGCTGTTTTTT. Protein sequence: CASSPHHEAGELFF.

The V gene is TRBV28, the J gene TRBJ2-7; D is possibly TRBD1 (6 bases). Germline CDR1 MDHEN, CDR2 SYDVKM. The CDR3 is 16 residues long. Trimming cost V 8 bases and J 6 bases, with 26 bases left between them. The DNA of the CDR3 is TGTGCCAGCCAAACTCAGGGGTTTGGGGTTTCGTCCGAGCAGTACTTC. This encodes CASQTQGFGVSSEQYF.

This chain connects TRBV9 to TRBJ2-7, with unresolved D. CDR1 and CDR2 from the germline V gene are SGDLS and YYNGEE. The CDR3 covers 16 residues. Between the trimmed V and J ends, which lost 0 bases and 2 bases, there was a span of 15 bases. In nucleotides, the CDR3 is TGTGCCAGCAGCGTAGCTGGCGGACCAGGCCCCTACGAGCAGTACTTC. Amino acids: CASSVAGGPGPYEQYF.

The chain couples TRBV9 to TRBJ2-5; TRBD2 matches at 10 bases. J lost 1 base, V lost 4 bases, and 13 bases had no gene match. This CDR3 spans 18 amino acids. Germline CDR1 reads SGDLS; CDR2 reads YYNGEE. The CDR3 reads CASSPRSLVAGGQETQYF. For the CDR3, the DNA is TGTGCCAGCAGCCCTCGCTCTCTGGTAGCGGGAGGCCAAGAGACCCAGTACTTC. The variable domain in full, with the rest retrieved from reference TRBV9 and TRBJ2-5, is DSGVTQTPKHLITATGQRVTLRCSPRSGDLSVYWYQQSLDQGLQFLIQYYNGEERAKGNILERFSAQQFPDLHSELNLSSLELGDSALYFCASSPRSLVAGGQETQYFGPGTRLLVL.

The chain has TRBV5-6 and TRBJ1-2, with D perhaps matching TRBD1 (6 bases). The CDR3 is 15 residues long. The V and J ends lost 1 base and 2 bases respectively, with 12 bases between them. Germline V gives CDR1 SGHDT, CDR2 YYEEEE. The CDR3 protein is CASSLMGGGNYGYTF. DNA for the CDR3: TGTGCCAGCAGCTTGATGGGAGGGGGAAACTATGGCTACACCTTC.

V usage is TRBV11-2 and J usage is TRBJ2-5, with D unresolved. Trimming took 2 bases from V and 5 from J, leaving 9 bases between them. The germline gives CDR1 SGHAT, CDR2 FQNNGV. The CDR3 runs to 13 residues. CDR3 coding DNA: TGTGCCAGCAGCTTAAGGCTTTTGGAGACCCAGTACTTC. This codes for CASSLRLLETQYF.